These 12 T cell receptor beta chains share one sample of origin, sequenced in a study of chemoradiotherapy in HPV16-positive cancers. TCRdb's table, derived via immunoSEQ multiplex PCR, lists solely in-frame clones and lacks some. The sample holds roughly 5,700 clones, around 80% seen once. This sample comprised tumor tissue, obtained from a patient who underwent chemoradiotherapy. These receptors came from a human donor with HPV-associated anogenital cancer.

In the case of this clone: Other DNA sequences in the same sample also yield this CDR3. The CDR3: CASRGTGGFTGELFF. Here the CDR3 DNA reads TGTGCCAGCAGGGGGACGGGGGGATTCACCGGGGAGCTGTTTTTT. The chain uses TRBV6-6 and TRBJ2-2, with 7 bases identical to TRBD2. Germline lookup yields CDR1 MNHNY and CDR2 SVGAGI (reference sequence). The CDR3 runs 15 residues. The V gene end was trimmed by 6 bases and the J gene end by 4 bases; junction bases not matched to a gene: 8.

J is TRBJ2-1 and V is TRBV4-2; perhaps D is TRBD1 or TRBD2 (5 bases each). CDR3 length: 15 residues. Germline V gives CDR1 LGHNA, CDR2 YNFKEQ. Trimming cost V 1 base and J 4 bases, with 11 bases left between them. CDR3 sequence: CASSQAGTGYNEQFF. CDR3 sequence (DNA): TGTGCCAGCAGCCAAGCCGGGACGGGATACAATGAGCAGTTCTTC.

The J gene is TRBJ2-7, the V gene TRBV6-5; TRBD1 aligns across 7 bases. The junction had 8 bases not matched to a gene; V was cut back by 6 bases and J by 0 bases. Germline values: CDR1 MNHEY, CDR2 SVGAGI. The CDR3 has 15 amino acids. CDR3 coding DNA: TGTGCCAGCAGACCCGGGACAGCTAGCTCCTACGAGCAGTACTTC. This sequence encodes CASRPGTASSYEQYF.

V is TRBV4-2 and J is TRBJ1-2; a weak D match, TRBD1 (5 bases). V was trimmed by 0 bases and J by 8 bases, leaving 10 bases between them. This CDR3 region has 13 residues. Per the germline V gene, CDR1 is LGHNA and CDR2 is YNFKEQ. The CDR3 sequence is CASSQDGASGYTF. DNA for the CDR3: TGTGCCAGCAGCCAAGATGGGGCTAGCGGCTACACCTTC.

The chain employs TRBV30 and TRBJ1-4; 9 positions match TRBD1. With 2 bases clipped from V and 10 bases from J, the junction kept 11 bases outside the gene matches. The CDR3 has 15 amino acids. Per germline, CDR1 GTSNPN and CDR2 SVGIG (reference sequence). CDR3 sequence: CAWSRDPGQGGKLFF. The CDR3 nucleotides read TGTGCCTGGAGTAGGGACCCGGGACAGGGTGGAAAACTGTTTTTT.

The rearrangement joins TRBV30 to TRBJ1-3; 9 positions agree with TRBD1. The CDR3 contains 14 residues. CDR1 and CDR2 (germline): GTSNPN, SVGIG (reference sequence). With 6 bases clipped from V and 8 bases from J, the junction kept 11 bases outside the gene matches. CDR3 region: CACPGQGLGDTIYF. The CDR3 DNA reads as TGTGCCTGTCCGGGACAGGGTTTGGGGGACACCATATATTTT.

The table lists this clone with a count of one. The V call is TRBV15, the J call TRBJ2-7, with D tentatively TRBD2 (5 bases). The germline CDR1 and CDR2 sequences are LNHNV and YYDKDF (reference sequence). V lost 0 bases and J lost 5, with 14 bases in between. The CDR3 runs to 15 residues. As DNA, the CDR3 is TGTGCCACCAGCAGAGATAGTTCCGGGAACCACGAGCAGTACTTC. Protein sequence: CATSRDSSGNHEQYF.

In its sample, this clone was seen once. The chain combines TRBV9 with TRBJ2-2, with 8 bases fitting TRBD2. This CDR3 contains 16 residues. Germline lookup yields CDR1 SGDLS and CDR2 YYNGEE. The ends lost 1 base at V and 5 bases at J; junction bases unmatched: 7. This CDR3 reads CASSVLSGVRTGELFF. DNA for the CDR3: TGTGCCAGCAGCGTACTTAGCGGGGTGCGGACCGGGGAGCTGTTTTTT.

The V gene is TRBV5-6, the J gene TRBJ1-3; a possible D gene is TRBD1 (6 bases). Trimming removed 1 base from V and 0 bases from J, with 17 bases in between. The V gene's germline CDR1 is SGHDT and CDR2 YYEEEE. The CDR3 loop spans 18 amino acids. The CDR3 protein is CASSLKQGQSPSGNTIYF. DNA of the CDR3: TGTGCCAGCAGCTTGAAGCAGGGGCAATCCCCCTCTGGAAACACCATATATTTT.

The count of this clone is one. CDR3 sequence: CASSGEPGQGTSGIGELFF. As DNA, the CDR3 is TGTGCCAGCAGTGGGGAACCGGGACAGGGAACGAGTGGAATAGGGGAGCTGTTTTTT. The chain recombines TRBV6-1 with TRBJ2-2, with 9 bases identical to TRBD1. Germline V CDR1 and CDR2: MNHNS, SASEGT. The CDR3 contains 19 residues. V trimming: 4 bases; J trimming: 8 bases; junction bases outside the gene matches: 20.

The rearrangement links TRBV7-9 to TRBJ2-2; no reliable D call. The CDR3 totals 11 residues. Trimming pared 10 bases from V and 4 bases from J, leaving 7 bases between. Germline V CDR1 and CDR2: SEHNR, FQNEAQ (reference sequence). In DNA form, the CDR3 reads TGTGCCACCTCCTTCACCGGGGAGCTGTTTTTT. Protein: CATSFTGELFF.

This rearrangement joins TRBV5-4 to TRBJ1-2; D is perhaps TRBD1 (5 bases). The germline gives CDR1 SGHNT, CDR2 YYREEE (reference sequence). CDR3 length equals 14 residues. V was cut by 4 bases and J by 3 bases, with 13 bases left in between. The chain's CDR3 is CASSATTGDYGYTF. In DNA, the CDR3 is TGTGCCAGCAGCGCGACAACAGGAGACTATGGCTACACCTTC.